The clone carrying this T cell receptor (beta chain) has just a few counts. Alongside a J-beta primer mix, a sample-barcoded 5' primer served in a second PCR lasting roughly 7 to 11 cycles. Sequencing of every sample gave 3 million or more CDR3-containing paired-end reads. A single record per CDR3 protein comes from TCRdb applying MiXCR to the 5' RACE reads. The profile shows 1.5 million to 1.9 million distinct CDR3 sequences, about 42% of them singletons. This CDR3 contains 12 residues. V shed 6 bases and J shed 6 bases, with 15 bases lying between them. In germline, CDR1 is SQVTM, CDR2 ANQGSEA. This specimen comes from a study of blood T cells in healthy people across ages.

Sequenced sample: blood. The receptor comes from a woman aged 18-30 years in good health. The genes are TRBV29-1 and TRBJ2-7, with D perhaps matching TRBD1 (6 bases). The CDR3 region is CSVRDKGVEQYF. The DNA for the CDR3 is TGCAGCGTCCGGGACAAGGGCGTCGAGCAGTACTTC.